This TCR beta chain was found in a study of cytomegalovirus exposure and HLA in healthy donors. Study results and caveats: A later examination showed that TCR association rates differed by HLA locus, with DRB1 most and HLA-C fewest. A later analysis associated 15,000 or so TCR beta sequences with HLA alleles at a 0.05 false discovery rate.

Germline CDR1 and CDR2: MNHEY and SVGAGI. This CDR3 region has 13 residues. V was shortened by 6 bases and J by 4 bases, with 9 bases between the two germline ends. Turning to this clone: What it binds is unknown.

PCR used 60 Vbeta primers and 13 Jbeta primers. TCRdb keeps only in-frame clones here, not all; method: immunoSEQ multiplex PCR. The sample lists about 200,000 clones, 82% occurring once. Input material: PBMCs. This sequence originates from a boy between 2 and 10 years old in good health and CMV-seronegative. The chain links TRBV6-5 to TRBJ2-2; unclear D gene. CDR3 in DNA: TGTGCCAGCAGGGCTAGTCGCACCGGGGAGCTGTTTTTT. Translating it yields CASRASRTGELFF.